Sequencing of this T cell receptor beta chain was carried out in a study of T cells after yellow fever vaccination. Study details: With SMART-Seq v4 Ultra Low Input, the fractions containing low cell numbers were prepared.

V was trimmed by 4 bases and J by 4 bases, leaving 14 bases between them. CDR3 length: 14 amino acids. Germline CDR1 is SGHRS and CDR2 is YFSETQ. As to this clonotype: Its antigen is not identified.

Regarding the study as a whole: One caveat is that FACS-sorted repertoires could contain abundant clonotypes contaminating from the bulk population. The CD4 compartment and the CD8 compartment contained a small share of clonotypes in common.

UMIs were added to TCR cDNA along with a universal primer site when it was made by 5'RACE template switching. TCRdb ran MiXCR on the 5' RACE reads and lists one entry per CDR3 protein. The sample shows hundreds of thousands of distinct CDR3 sequences, over 5% of them seen only once. Sequenced material: PBMCs, taken 5 days after the yellow fever booster vaccination. V and J are TRBV5-1 and TRBJ1-1, with unresolved D. The TCR originated in a man aged 25-45 years who received the YFV17D yellow fever vaccine. The CDR3 is CASSPGPGGTEAFF. Written as DNA, the CDR3 is TGCGCCAGCAGCCCCGGGCCCGGCGGCACTGAAGCTTTCTTT.